This T cell receptor beta chain was sequenced during a study of blood T cells in healthy people across ages. With a J-beta primer mix and a sample-barcoded 5' primer, a second PCR ran about 7 to 12 cycles. TCRdb re-called the 5' RACE reads through MiXCR, storing one row per CDR3 protein. The data contain 700,000 or so distinct CDR3 sequences, approximately 21% of them singletons. Study-wide points: Calculation of diversity from one million T cells yielded estimates considered to be underestimates. TCR beta diversity, measured per million T cells, fell in a roughly linear way with age.

There are a few counts of this clonotype. No antigen is known for it. Germline-derived CDR1 and CDR2 are DFQATT and SNEGSKA (reference sequence). Trimming removed 0 bases at V and 1 base at J, with 12 bases between. This CDR3 is built from 15 residues. This rearrangement joins TRBV20-1 to TRBJ1-1, with D possibly being TRBD1 (6 bases). The sample taken for sequencing was blood. The clonotype was recovered from an older man in good health. The CDR3 protein is CSARDRGHKNTEAFF. CDR3 bases: TGCAGTGCTAGAGATCGGGGACACAAGAACACTGAAGCTTTCTTT.